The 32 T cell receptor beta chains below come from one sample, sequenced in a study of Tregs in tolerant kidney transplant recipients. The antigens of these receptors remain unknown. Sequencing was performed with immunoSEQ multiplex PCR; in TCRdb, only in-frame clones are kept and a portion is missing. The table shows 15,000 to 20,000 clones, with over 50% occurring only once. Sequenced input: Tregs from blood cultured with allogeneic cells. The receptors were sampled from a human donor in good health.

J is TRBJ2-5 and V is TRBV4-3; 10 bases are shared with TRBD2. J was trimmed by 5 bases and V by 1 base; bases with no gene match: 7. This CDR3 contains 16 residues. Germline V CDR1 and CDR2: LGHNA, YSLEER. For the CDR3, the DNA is TGCGCCAGCAGCCAAGGACAAGCGGGAGGGAAGGAGACCCAGTACTTC. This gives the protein CASSQGQAGGKETQYF.

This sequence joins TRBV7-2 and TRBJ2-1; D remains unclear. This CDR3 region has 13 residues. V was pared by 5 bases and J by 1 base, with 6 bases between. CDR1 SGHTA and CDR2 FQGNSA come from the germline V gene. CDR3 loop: CASSTNSYNEQFF. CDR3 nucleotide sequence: TGTGCCAGCAGCACTAATTCCTACAATGAGCAGTTCTTC.

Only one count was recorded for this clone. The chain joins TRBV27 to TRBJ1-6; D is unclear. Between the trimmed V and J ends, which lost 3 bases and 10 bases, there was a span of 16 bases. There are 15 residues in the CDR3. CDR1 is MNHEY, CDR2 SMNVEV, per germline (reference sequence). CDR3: CASSLGLGIGSPLHF. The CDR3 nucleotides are TGTGCCAGCAGTTTGGGTTTAGGGATTGGGTCACCCCTCCACTTT.

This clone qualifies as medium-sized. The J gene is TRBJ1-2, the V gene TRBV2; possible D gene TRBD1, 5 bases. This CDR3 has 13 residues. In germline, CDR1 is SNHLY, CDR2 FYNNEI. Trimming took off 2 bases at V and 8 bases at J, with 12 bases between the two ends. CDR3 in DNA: TGTGCCAGCAGTGAACAGGGAATGGACGGCTACACCTTC. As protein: CASSEQGMDGYTF. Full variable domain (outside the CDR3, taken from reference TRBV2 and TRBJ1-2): EPEVTQTPSHQVTQMGQEVILRCVPISNHLYFYWYRQILGQKVEFLVSFYNNEISEKSEIFDDQFSVERPDGSNFTLKIRSTKLEDSAMYFCASSEQGMDGYTFGSGTRLTVV.

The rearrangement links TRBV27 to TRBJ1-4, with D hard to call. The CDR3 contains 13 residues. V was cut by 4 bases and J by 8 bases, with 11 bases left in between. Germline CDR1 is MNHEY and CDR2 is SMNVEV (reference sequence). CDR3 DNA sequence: TGTGCCAGCAGTTCGGCGATTAAGGAAAAACTGTTTTTT. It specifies CASSSAIKEKLFF.

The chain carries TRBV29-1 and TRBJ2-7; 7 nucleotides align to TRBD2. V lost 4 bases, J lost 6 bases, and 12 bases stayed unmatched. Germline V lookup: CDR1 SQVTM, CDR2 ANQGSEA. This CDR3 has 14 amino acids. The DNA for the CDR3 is TGCAGCGTTGCCTGGGGAGGGGAGGCGTTCGAGCAGTACTTC. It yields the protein CSVAWGGEAFEQYF.

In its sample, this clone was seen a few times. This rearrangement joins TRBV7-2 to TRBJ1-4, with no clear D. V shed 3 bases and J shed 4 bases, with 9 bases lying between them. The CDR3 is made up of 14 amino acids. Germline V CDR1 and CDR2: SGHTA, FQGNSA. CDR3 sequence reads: CASSLGQVNEKLFF. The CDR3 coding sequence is TGTGCCAGCAGCTTGGGCCAGGTTAATGAAAAACTGTTTTTT.

The CDR3 DNA follows: TGTGCCAGCACCAAGGGGGGACAGGGTCGCTACAATGAGCAGTTCTTC. Residues: CASTKGGQGRYNEQFF. The chain employs TRBV7-2 and TRBJ2-1, with 9 nucleotides matching TRBD1. CDR1 is SGHTA and CDR2 is FQGNSA in the germline V gene. This CDR3 spans 16 amino acids. Trimming took 7 bases from V and 3 from J; bases not matched to a gene: 10.

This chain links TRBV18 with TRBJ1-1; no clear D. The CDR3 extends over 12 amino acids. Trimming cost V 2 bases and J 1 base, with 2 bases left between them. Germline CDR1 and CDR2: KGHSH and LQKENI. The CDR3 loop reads CASSPRNTEAFF. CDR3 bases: TGTGCCAGCTCACCAAGGAACACTGAAGCTTTCTTT.

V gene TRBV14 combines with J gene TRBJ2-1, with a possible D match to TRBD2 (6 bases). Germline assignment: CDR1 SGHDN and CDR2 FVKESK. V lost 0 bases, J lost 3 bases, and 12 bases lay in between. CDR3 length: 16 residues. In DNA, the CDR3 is TGTGCCAGCAGCCAAGATGAACTAGCAAGCTACAATGAGCAGTTCTTC. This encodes CASSQDELASYNEQFF.

CDR3 DNA sequence: TGTGCCAGCAGAGAGCAGGGCTACACCTTC. Protein: CASREQGYTF. The chain carries TRBV7-9 and TRBJ1-2; D ambiguous. The CDR3 is 10 amino acids. Trimming pared 6 bases from V and 8 bases from J, leaving 7 bases between. Germline loops: CDR1 SEHNR, CDR2 FQNEAQ (reference sequence). The entire variable domain, with the rest obtained from reference TRBV7-9 and TRBJ1-2, is as follows: DTGVSQNPRHKITKRGQNVTFRCDPISEHNRLYWYRQTLGQGPEFLTYFQNEAQLEKSRLLSDRFSAERPKGSFSTLEIQRTEQGDSAMYLCASREQGYTFGSGTRLTVV.

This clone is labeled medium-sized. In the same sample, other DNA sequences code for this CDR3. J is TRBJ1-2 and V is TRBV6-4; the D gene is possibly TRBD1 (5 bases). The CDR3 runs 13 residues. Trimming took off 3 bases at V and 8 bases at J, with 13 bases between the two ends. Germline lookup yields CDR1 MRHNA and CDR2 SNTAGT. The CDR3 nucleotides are TGTGCCAGCAGTGAGGAGGGAAGGGGAGGCTACACCTTC. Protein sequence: CASSEEGRGGYTF.

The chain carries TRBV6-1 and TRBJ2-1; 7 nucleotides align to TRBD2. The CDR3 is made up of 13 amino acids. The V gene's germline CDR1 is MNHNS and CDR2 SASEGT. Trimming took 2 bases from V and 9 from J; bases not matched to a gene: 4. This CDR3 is CASSEQPGGEQFF. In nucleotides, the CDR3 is TGTGCCAGCAGTGAACAGCCGGGGGGTGAGCAGTTCTTC.

The CDR3 DNA sequence: TGTGCCAGCAGCTTAGGCCCCGAACTTGGAGGGCAGTACTTC. Protein: CASSLGPELGGQYF. The rearrangement uses TRBV7-2 and TRBJ2-5; perhaps TRBD2 as D (6 bases). Trimming left V 1 base short and J 11 bases short, with 17 bases between. CDR3 size: 14 residues. Germline V lookup: CDR1 SGHTA, CDR2 FQGNSA.

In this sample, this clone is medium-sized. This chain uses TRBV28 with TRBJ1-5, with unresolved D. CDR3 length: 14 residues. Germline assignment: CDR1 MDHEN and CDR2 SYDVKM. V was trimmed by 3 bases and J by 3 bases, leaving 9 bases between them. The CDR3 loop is CASSFRQPNQPQHF. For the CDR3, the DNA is TGTGCCAGCAGTTTCCGGCAGCCCAATCAGCCCCAGCATTTT.

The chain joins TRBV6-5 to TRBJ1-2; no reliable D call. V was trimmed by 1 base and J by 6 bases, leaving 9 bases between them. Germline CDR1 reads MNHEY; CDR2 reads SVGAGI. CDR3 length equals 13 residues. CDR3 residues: CASSYLAKDGYTF. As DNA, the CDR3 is TGTGCCAGCAGTTACTTAGCAAAAGATGGCTACACCTTC.

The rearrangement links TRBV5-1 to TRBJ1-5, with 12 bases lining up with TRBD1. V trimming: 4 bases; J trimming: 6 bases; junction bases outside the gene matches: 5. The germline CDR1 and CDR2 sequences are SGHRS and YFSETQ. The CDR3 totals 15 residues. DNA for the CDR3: TGCGCCAGCAGCCCAGGGACAGGGGGCACTCAGCCCCAGCATTTT. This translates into CASSPGTGGTQPQHF. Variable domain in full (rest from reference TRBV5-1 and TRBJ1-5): KAGVTQTPRYLIKTRGQQVTLSCSPISGHRSVSWYQQTPGQGLQFLFEYFSETQRNKGNFPGRFSGRQFSNSRSEMNVSTLELGDSALYLCASSPGTGGTQPQHFGDGTRLSIL.

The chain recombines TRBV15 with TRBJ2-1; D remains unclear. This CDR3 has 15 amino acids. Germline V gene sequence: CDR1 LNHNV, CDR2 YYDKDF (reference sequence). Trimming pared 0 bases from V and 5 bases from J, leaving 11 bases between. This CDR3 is CATSRDPGYNNEQFF. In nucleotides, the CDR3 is TGTGCCACCAGCAGAGATCCAGGATATAACAATGAGCAGTTCTTC.

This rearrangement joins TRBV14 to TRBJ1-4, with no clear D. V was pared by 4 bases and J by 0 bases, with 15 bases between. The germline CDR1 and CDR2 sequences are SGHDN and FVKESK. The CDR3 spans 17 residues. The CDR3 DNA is TGTGCCAGCAGCCGGTTCCGGACGAGTTCAACTAATGAAAAACTGTTTTTT. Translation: CASSRFRTSSTNEKLFF.

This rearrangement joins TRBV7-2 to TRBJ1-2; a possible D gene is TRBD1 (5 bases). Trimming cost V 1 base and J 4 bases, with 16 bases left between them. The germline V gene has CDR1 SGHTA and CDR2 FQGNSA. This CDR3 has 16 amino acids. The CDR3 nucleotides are TGTGCCAGCAGCTTAGGGTACAGGTCGAACCTCTATGGCTACACCTTC. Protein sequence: CASSLGYRSNLYGYTF.

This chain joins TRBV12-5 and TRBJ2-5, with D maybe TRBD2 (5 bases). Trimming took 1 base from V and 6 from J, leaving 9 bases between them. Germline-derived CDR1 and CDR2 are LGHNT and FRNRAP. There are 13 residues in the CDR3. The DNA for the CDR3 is TGTGCTAGTGGTTTGGCGGAGGTAAAGACCCAGTACTTC. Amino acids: CASGLAEVKTQYF. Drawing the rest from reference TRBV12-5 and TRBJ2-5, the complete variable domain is DARVTQTPRHKVTEMGQEVTMRCQPILGHNTVFWYRQTMMQGLELLAYFRNRAPLDDSGMPKDRFSAEMPDATLATLKIQPSEPRDSAVYFCASGLAEVKTQYFGPGTRLLVL.

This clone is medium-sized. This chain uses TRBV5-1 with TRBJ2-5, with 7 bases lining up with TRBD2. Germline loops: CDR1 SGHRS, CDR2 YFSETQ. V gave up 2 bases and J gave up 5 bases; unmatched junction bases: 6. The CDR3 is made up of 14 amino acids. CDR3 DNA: TGCGCCAGCAGCTTTGGGGGGGTCCGGGAGACCCAGTACTTC. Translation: CASSFGGVRETQYF.

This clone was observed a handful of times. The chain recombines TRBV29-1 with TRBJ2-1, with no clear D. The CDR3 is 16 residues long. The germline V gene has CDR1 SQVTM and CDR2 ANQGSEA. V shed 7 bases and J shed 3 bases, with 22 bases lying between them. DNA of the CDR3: TGCAGCGCCAATGGGGAATCCCAGGTTGTCTACAATGAGCAGTTCTTC. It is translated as CSANGESQVVYNEQFF.

Here the CDR3 reads CASSIRRSGRAYEQFF. Written as DNA, the CDR3 is TGTGCCAGTAGTATAAGACGCAGCGGGAGGGCCTATGAGCAGTTCTTC. This chain links TRBV19 with TRBJ2-1; 10 positions match TRBD2. Trimming at V came to 2 bases and at J to 8 bases, leaving 9 bases not matched to a gene. CDR3 size: 16 residues. Germline CDR1 and CDR2: LNHDA and SQIVND (reference sequence).

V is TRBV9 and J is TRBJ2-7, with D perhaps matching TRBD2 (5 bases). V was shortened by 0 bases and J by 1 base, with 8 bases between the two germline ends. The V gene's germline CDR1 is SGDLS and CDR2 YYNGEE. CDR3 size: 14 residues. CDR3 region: CASSVDQRSYEQYF. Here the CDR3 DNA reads TGTGCCAGCAGCGTAGATCAGCGGTCCTACGAGCAGTACTTC. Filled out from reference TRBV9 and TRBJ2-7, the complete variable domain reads DSGVTQTPKHLITATGQRVTLRCSPRSGDLSVYWYQQSLDQGLQFLIQYYNGEERAKGNILERFSAQQFPDLHSELNLSSLELGDSALYFCASSVDQRSYEQYFGPGTRLTVT.

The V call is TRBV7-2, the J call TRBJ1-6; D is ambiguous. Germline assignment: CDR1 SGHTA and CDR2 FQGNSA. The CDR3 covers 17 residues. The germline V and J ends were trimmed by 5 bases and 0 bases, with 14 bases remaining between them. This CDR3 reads CASSRSVKNSYNSPLHF. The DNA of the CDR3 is TGTGCCAGCAGCCGGTCGGTCAAGAACTCCTATAATTCACCCCTCCACTTT.

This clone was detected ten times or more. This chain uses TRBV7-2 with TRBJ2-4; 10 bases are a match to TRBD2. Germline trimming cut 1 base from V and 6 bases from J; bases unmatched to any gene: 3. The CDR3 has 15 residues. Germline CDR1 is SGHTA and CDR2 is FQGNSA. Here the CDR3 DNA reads TGTGCCAGCAGCTTAGAGCGGGGGGGCCTAAACATTCAGTACTTC. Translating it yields CASSLERGGLNIQYF.

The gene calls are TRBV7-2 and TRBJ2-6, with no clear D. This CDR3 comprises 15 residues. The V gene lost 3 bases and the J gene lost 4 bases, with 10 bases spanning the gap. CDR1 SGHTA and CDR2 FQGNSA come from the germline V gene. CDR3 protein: CASSLEGKGANVLTF. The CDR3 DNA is TGTGCCAGCAGCTTGGAAGGGAAAGGGGCCAACGTCCTGACTTTC.

The CDR3 bases are TGTGCCAGCAGTGACCGACAGGGCAATCAGCCCCAGCATTTT. Residues: CASSDRQGNQPQHF. The chain couples TRBV2 to TRBJ1-5; D is perhaps TRBD1 (6 bases). The CDR3 is 14 residues long. V was trimmed by 3 bases and J by 2 bases, leaving 8 bases between them. CDR1 SNHLY and CDR2 FYNNEI come from the germline V gene.

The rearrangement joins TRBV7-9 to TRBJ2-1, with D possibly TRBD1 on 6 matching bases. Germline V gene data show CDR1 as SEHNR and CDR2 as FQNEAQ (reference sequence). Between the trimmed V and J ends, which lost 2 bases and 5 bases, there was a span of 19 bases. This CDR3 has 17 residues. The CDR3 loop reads CASSLKWSQGVDNEQFF. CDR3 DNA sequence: TGTGCCAGCAGCTTAAAGTGGTCACAGGGTGTGGACAATGAGCAGTTCTTC.

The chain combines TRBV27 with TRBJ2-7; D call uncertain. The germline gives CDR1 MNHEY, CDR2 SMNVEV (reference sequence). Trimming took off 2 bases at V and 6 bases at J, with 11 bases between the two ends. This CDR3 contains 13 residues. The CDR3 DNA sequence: TGTGCCAGCAGTTTACGACTCCTCTCCGAGCAGTACTTC. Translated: CASSLRLLSEQYF.

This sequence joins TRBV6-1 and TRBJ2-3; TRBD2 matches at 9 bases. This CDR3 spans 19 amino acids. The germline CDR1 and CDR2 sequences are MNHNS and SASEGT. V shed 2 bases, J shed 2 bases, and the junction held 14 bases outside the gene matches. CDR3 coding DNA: TGTGCCAGCAGTGAACACGTGCGGGGACTAGCCGTTTTCACAGATACGCAGTATTTT. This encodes CASSEHVRGLAVFTDTQYF.